Included here is one TCR beta chain sequence, with context. What it binds is unknown. The CDR3 contains 14 residues. In germline, CDR1 is LNHDA, CDR2 SQIVND (reference sequence). The V end was cut by 5 bases, the J end by 5 bases, with 12 bases between. This entry comes from a study of T cells in Graves' hyperthyroidism and ophthalmopathy. Study context: At the time of initial diagnosis and before any treatment, peripheral blood was collected.

Using RNA transcripts as the source, TCR beta CDR3 regions were amplified. HTBI primers were used for first-round RT-PCR of the TCR CDR3. TCRdb processed the multiplex PCR reads anew with MiXCR; each CDR3 protein has one entry. The sample holds hundreds of thousands of distinct CDR3 sequences, roughly 20% seen once. Patients with uncontrolled infections, other autoimmune diseases, pregnancy or lactation were excluded. Overall study findings and caveats: Researchers found most expanded thyroid clonotypes above 0.001 in blood as well.

The sequencing sample was made of blood. The chain couples TRBV19 to TRBJ2-2; D might be TRBD1 (6 bases). The clonotype was recovered from a man aged 30 to 45 with Graves' ophthalmopathy. The CDR3 region is CASSSRGGTGELFF. CDR3 DNA sequence: TGTGCCAGTAGTTCCCGAGGGGGTACCGGGGAGCTGTTTTTT.